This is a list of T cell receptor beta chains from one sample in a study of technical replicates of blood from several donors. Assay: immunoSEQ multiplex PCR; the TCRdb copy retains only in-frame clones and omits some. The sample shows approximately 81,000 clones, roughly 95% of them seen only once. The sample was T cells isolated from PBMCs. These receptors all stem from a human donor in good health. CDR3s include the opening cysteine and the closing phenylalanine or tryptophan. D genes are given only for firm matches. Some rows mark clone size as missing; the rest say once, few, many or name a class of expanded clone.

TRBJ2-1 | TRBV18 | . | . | CASSPPTSGFANEQFF | TGTGCCAGCTCACCACCGACTAGTGGTTTTGCCAATGAGCAGTTCTTC
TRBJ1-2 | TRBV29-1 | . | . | CSVDWTANYGYTF | TGCAGCGTTGATTGGACAGCCAACTATGGCTACACCTTC
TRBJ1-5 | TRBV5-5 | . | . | CASSLEGSNQPQHF | TGTGCCAGCAGCTTGGAGGGGAGCAATCAGCCCCAGCATTTT
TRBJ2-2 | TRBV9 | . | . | CASSVFTGELAGELFF | TGTGCCAGCAGCGTATTTACGGGAGAGTTGGCCGGGGAGCTGTTTTTT
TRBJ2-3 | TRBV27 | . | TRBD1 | CASSLSWTGVLTDTQYF | TGTGCCAGCAGTTTATCGTGGACAGGGGTCTTAACAGATACGCAGTATTTT
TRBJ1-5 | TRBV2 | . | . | CASSEALHGRTQHF | TGTGCCAGCAGTGAAGCGCTTCACGGTAGAACCCAGCATTTT
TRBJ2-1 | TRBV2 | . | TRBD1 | CATGQGYNEQFF | TGTGCCACGGGACAGGGCTACAATGAGCAGTTCTTC
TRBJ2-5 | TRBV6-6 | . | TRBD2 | CASSYSQRGQETQYF | TGTGCCAGCAGTTACTCACAGCGGGGCCAAGAGACCCAGTACTTC
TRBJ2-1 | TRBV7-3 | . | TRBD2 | CASSPTSVVGDNEQFF | TGTGCCAGCAGCCCGACTAGCGTCGTGGGAGACAATGAGCAGTTCTTC
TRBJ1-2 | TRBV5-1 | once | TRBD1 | CASKVSGQALYGYTF | TGCGCCAGCAAAGTCTCAGGACAGGCTCTCTATGGCTACACCTTC
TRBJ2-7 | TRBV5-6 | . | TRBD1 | CASSFLGTGGPGQYF | TGTGCCAGCAGCTTCCTTGGGACAGGGGGCCCAGGGCAGTACTTC
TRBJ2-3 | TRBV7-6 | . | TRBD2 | CASSPRPAGGPDTQYF | TGTGCCAGCAGCCCCCGGCCAGCGGGAGGTCCAGATACGCAGTATTTT
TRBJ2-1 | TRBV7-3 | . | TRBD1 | CASSLTGLDEQFF | TGTGCCAGCAGCCTGACAGGGCTGGATGAGCAGTTCTTC
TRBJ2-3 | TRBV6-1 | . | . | CASSELDQTGTQYF | TGTGCCAGCAGTGAATTGGATCAAACGGGTACGCAGTATTTT
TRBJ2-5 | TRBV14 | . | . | CASSQDSRQGLRDF | TGTGCCAGCAGCCAAGATTCAAGACAGGGACTCAGGGACTTC
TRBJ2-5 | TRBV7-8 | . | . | CASSSRQSSQETQYF | TGTGCCAGCAGCAGTAGACAGAGCAGCCAAGAGACCCAGTACTTC
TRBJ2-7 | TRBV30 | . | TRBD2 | CAWSVPGTSGINEQYF | TGTGCCTGGAGTGTACCTGGGACTAGCGGGATTAACGAGCAGTACTTC
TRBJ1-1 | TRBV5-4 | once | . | CASIANDRMNTEAFF | TGTGCCAGCATCGCAAACGACAGGATGAACACTGAAGCTTTCTTT
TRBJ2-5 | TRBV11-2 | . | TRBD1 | CASTDADRGYQETQYF | TGTGCCAGCACCGATGCGGACAGGGGATATCAAGAGACCCAGTACTTC
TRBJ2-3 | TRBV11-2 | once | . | CASSSTGRRTDTQYF | TGTGCCAGCAGCTCCACAGGGAGAAGGACAGATACGCAGTATTTT